The rows below give T cell receptor beta chains drawn from one sample of a study of graft-versus-host responses after intestinal transplantation. No antigen has been assigned to these receptors. Generated by immunoSEQ multiplex PCR, the TCRdb table keeps only in-frame clones and is missing some. The sample contains approximately 90,000 clones, approximately 90% of which appear only once. Sequences were derived from unstimulated CD4+ T cells sorted from spleen or lymph node cells, sampled before transplant. Every receptor here comes from a human donor who was the organ donor for an intestinal transplant. CDR3s include the opening cysteine and the closing phenylalanine or tryptophan. D genes are given only for firm matches. Some rows have no size entry. The others give once, few or many, or a class for an expanded clone.

d_call	v_call	clone_size	j_call	cdr3_nt	cdr3_aa
TRBD2	TRBV7-9	NA	TRBJ2-1	TGTGCCAGCAGCTTTGGGACTAGCGGGAGTACCTACAATGAGCAGTTCTTC	CASSFGTSGSTYNEQFF
TRBD1	TRBV6-1	NA	TRBJ2-4	TGTGCCAGCAGTGAAGCGTACCAACTGGACAGGGGGTGGTACATTCAGTACTTC	CASSEAYQLDRGWYIQYF
NA	TRBV5-1	NA	TRBJ2-3	TGCGCCAGCAGCTTGCCTGTAACTGATACGCAGTATTTT	CASSLPVTDTQYF
NA	TRBV27	NA	TRBJ1-1	TGTGCCAGCAGTTTGACAGAGTGGACTGAAGCTTTCTTT	CASSLTEWTEAFF
NA	TRBV15	NA	TRBJ2-7	TGTGCCACCAGCGCCGGACTGGACAGCTCCTACGAGCAGTACTTC	CATSAGLDSSYEQYF
NA	TRBV14	NA	TRBJ2-7	TGTGCCAGCAGTCGACCGGGCGGGAAAACCTACGAGCAGTACTTC	CASSRPGGKTYEQYF
NA	TRBV12-5	NA	TRBJ2-7	TGTGCTAGTGGTTTGTCCCTGGCAGGGCCCTACGAGCAGTACTTC	CASGLSLAGPYEQYF
TRBD2	TRBV7-3	NA	TRBJ2-1	TGTGCCAGCAGCTCAGAACTAGCGGGGGGGCCCGATGAGCAGTTCTTC	CASSSELAGGPDEQFF
TRBD1	TRBV7-2	NA	TRBJ2-5	TGTGCCAGCAGCTTAGCTCCGACAGGGCCCCAAGAGACCCAGTACTTC	CASSLAPTGPQETQYF
NA	TRBV6-6	NA	TRBJ2-3	TGTGCCAGCAGTTATCTCAGGGAAAACACAGATACGCAGTATTTT	CASSYLRENTDTQYF
NA	TRBV10-3	NA	TRBJ1-1	TGTGCCATCAGCCACGGGGATGAAGCTTTCTTT	CAISHGDEAFF
TRBD2	TRBV6-1	NA	TRBJ2-3	TGTGCCAGCAGTGAACTAGCGGTCGGTAGGCCCGGCGCAGATACGCAGTATTTT	CASSELAVGRPGADTQYF
TRBD2	TRBV11-3	NA	TRBJ2-3	TGTGCCAGCAGCTTCAGCGGGGACGCAAGCACAGATACGCAGTATTTT	CASSFSGDASTDTQYF
TRBD1	TRBV19	NA	TRBJ1-4	TGTGCCAGCCGGCGTGGTGGGACAGCTAATGAAAAACTGTTTTTT	CASRRGGTANEKLFF
TRBD1	TRBV7-8	NA	TRBJ2-1	TGTGCCAGCAGCACCAAATTGAGCGTAGGGGGCTTCCACAATGAGCAGTTCTTC	CASSTKLSVGGFHNEQFF
NA	TRBV5-1	NA	TRBJ1-2	TGCGCCAGCAGCTTGTTGGGAGTATCTGGCTACACCTTC	CASSLLGVSGYTF
NA	TRBV12-5	NA	TRBJ2-1	TGTGCTAGTGGTTTGTACAGCGGGAATGAGCAGTTCTTC	CASGLYSGNEQFF
TRBD1	TRBV5-1	once	TRBJ2-2	TGCGCCAGCCGGGACAGGGCAGAGACCGGGGAGCTGTTTTTT	CASRDRAETGELFF
TRBD1	TRBV19	NA	TRBJ2-1	TGTGCCAGTTCCCCCAGGCGGACAGGTCGGCCCGCTGAGCAGTTCTTC	CASSPRRTGRPAEQFF
TRBD1	TRBV2	once	TRBJ1-4	TGTGCCAGCAGTGGCCGGGACAGGGGGGATGAAAAACTGTTTTTT	CASSGRDRGDEKLFF
NA	TRBV7-3	NA	TRBJ2-2	TGTGCCAGCAGCTTAACGCCAGCGGCGAACACCGGGGAGCTGTTTTTT	CASSLTPAANTGELFF
NA	TRBV5-4	NA	TRBJ1-1	TGTGCCAGTTTCAGGAACACTGAAGCTTTCTTT	CASFRNTEAFF
TRBD1	TRBV4-3	NA	TRBJ1-2	TGCGCCAGCAGCCAACTCGGGACAGCGGCTGGGGCATATGGCTACACCTTC	CASSQLGTAAGAYGYTF
TRBD1	TRBV5-6	few	TRBJ1-1	TGTGCCAGCAGCTTACCACAGGGGACTGAAGCTTTCTTT	CASSLPQGTEAFF
TRBD2	TRBV25-1	NA	TRBJ2-1	TGTGCCAGCAGTGGGGAGGGGAAGGTGGGTAATGAGCAGTTCTTC	CASSGEGKVGNEQFF
TRBD1	TRBV5-1	NA	TRBJ1-2	TGCGCCAGCAGCCCTCCCACAGGGGCGGGTGGCTACACCTTC	CASSPPTGAGGYTF
TRBD1	TRBV28	once	TRBJ2-7	TGTGCCAGCAGTTTGGACAGGATCTACGAGCAGTACTTC	CASSLDRIYEQYF
NA	TRBV5-6	NA	TRBJ2-3	TGTGCCAGCAGCAGCCCTGTCCCACCTACGCAGTATTTT	CASSSPVPPTQYF
TRBD1	TRBV6-5	NA	TRBJ2-7	TGTGCCAGCGGGATGGACAGGGTGAGCTACGAGCAGTACTTC	CASGMDRVSYEQYF
NA	TRBV2	NA	TRBJ1-6	TGTGCCAGCAGGGGGAGCCTAGATTCACCCCTCCACTTT	CASRGSLDSPLHF
TRBD2	TRBV5-5	NA	TRBJ2-3	TGTGCCAGCAGCTCCGGGGGACTAGCGGGAGGAGGGGATACGCAGTATTTT	CASSSGGLAGGGDTQYF
TRBD1	TRBV5-4	NA	TRBJ1-6	TGTGCCAGCAGCTCGACCGGGACAGTTGGTTCACCCCTCCACTTT	CASSSTGTVGSPLHF
TRBD2	TRBV4-2	NA	TRBJ2-2	TGTGCCAGCAGCCAAGTGGCGGGAGAAGGCACCGGGGAGCTGTTTTTT	CASSQVAGEGTGELFF
NA	TRBV11-2	NA	TRBJ2-5	TGTGCCAGCAGCTTAACGGGAAGGGCTGGAGAGACCCAGTACTTC	CASSLTGRAGETQYF
NA	TRBV11-2	NA	TRBJ2-7	TGTGCCAGCAGCTTAGGACCCGAGAGGATCTACGAGCAGTACTTC	CASSLGPERIYEQYF
TRBD2	TRBV4-2	NA	TRBJ2-5	TGTGCCAGCAGCCAAGCCCCTGTGAGCGGGAGAATTGAGGAGACCCAGTACTTC	CASSQAPVSGRIEETQYF
NA	TRBV7-8	NA	TRBJ1-5	TGTGCCAGCAGCTTAGGGGCGGGCCAGCCCCAGCATTTT	CASSLGAGQPQHF
TRBD1	TRBV2	NA	TRBJ1-1	TGTGCCAGCAGCCGACAGGGGGCCGGGGCTGAAGCTTTCTTT	CASSRQGAGAEAFF
NA	TRBV28	NA	TRBJ1-1	TGTGCCAGCAACCTTCCCGGGAAAAGCTCCTCGAACACTGAAGCTTTCTTT	CASNLPGKSSSNTEAFF
NA	TRBV7-3	NA	TRBJ2-7	TGTGCCAGCAGCTTAGACCGGGGATACGAGCAGTACTTC	CASSLDRGYEQYF
TRBD2	TRBV4-1	NA	TRBJ2-1	TGCGCCAGCAGCCAAACCCGGGCCGGGACTACCTACAATGAGCAGTTCTTC	CASSQTRAGTTYNEQFF
TRBD2	TRBV7-3	NA	TRBJ2-3	TGTGCCAGCAGCTTTATGGCTAGCGGGAGAGGGGGAAGGTCAGATACGCAGTATTTT	CASSFMASGRGGRSDTQYF
TRBD2	TRBV4-3	NA	TRBJ2-7	TGCGCCAGCAACCCCCATAGCCGGACTAGCGGATACGAGCAGTACTTC	CASNPHSRTSGYEQYF